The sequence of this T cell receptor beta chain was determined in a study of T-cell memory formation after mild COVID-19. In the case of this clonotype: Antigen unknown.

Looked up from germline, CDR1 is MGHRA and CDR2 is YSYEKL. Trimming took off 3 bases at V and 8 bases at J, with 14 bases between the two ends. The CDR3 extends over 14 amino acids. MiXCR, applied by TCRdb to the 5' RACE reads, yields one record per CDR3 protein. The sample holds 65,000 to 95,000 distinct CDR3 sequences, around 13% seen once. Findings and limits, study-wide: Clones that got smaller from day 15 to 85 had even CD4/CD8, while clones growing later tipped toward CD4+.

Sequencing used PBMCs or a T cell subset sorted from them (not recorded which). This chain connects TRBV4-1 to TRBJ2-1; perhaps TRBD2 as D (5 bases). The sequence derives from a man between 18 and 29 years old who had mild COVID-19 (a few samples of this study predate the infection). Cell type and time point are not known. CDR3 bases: TGCGCCAGCAGCCAGGAAAGTAGCGTGGATGAGCAGTTCTTC. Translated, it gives CASSQESSVDEQFF.